The 30 T cell receptor beta chains given below trace back to one sample, sequenced in a study of molecular identifiers for immune sequencing clone quantification. TCRdb reprocessed the PCR reads via MiXCR and lists one record per CDR3 protein. In the table there are 350,000 or so distinct CDR3 sequences, 20% to 25% of which are singletons. The sequenced sample consisted of naive CD8+ T cells from blood, with Jurkat cell RNA spiked in. Subset here: FACS-sorted CD8+CD4-CCR7+CD45RA+ naive T cells. The receptors shown here come from a human donor in good health. Some libraries in this study had Jurkat cell RNA spiked in.

The J gene is TRBJ2-7, the V gene TRBV29-1; the D gene is possibly TRBD1 (6 bases). Germline V CDR1 and CDR2: SQVTM, ANQGSEA. The CDR3 is 14 residues long. Trimming left V 7 bases short and J 0 bases short, with 16 bases between. The CDR3 spells CSDRTGTISYEQYF. The CDR3 bases are TGCAGCGACCGGACCGGGACAATCTCCTACGAGCAGTACTTC.

This clonotype was counted at least ten times. The chain has TRBV4-1 and TRBJ2-4; 11 bases match TRBD1. The CDR3 contains 16 residues. Losses at the gene ends were 0 bases for V and 7 bases for J; bases not matched to a gene: 5. Per the germline V gene, CDR1 is MGHRA and CDR2 is YSYEKL. The CDR3 nucleotides are TGCGCCAGCAGCCAAGAGAGGACAGGGGGCCTGAACATTCAGTACTTC. This encodes CASSQERTGGLNIQYF.

The V and J genes are TRBV10-3 and TRBJ2-7, with 7 nucleotides matching TRBD1. In germline, CDR1 is ENHRY, CDR2 SYGVKD. The CDR3 runs to 14 residues. The V and J ends lost 4 bases and 1 base, in that order; junction bases with no gene match: 4. Here the CDR3 reads CAISARDRSYEQYF. In nucleotides, the CDR3 is TGTGCCATCAGTGCCCGGGACAGATCCTACGAGCAGTACTTC.

Note on this clonotype: Being one base from a much bigger clone, this may be a read error. The chain carries TRBV4-2 and TRBJ1-1; no clear D. V lost 4 bases to trimming and J lost 2 bases, with 8 bases between them. This CDR3 is built from 13 residues. From germline, CDR1 is LGHNA and CDR2 YNFKEQ. CDR3 sequence reads: CASSPYNNTEAFF. The CDR3 DNA is TGTGCCAGCAGCCCCTACAATAACACTGAAGCTTTCTTT.

V gene TRBV6-1 combines with J gene TRBJ1-3, with D unclear. The length of the CDR3 is 15 residues. Germline V gene data show CDR1 as MNHNS and CDR2 as SASEGT. With 1 base removed from V and 0 bases from J, the gap between germline ends came to 7 bases. This CDR3 is CASSEVRRSGNTIYF. In DNA, the CDR3 is TGTGCCAGCAGTGAAGTACGGCGCTCTGGAAACACCATATATTTT.

In its sample, this clonotype was seen many times. The rearrangement uses TRBV27 and TRBJ1-6; D gene unclear. The germline V gene encodes CDR1 MNHEY and CDR2 SMNVEV (reference sequence). V lost 6 bases to trimming and J lost 7 bases, with 10 bases between them. The CDR3 is made up of 13 amino acids. The CDR3 nucleotides read TGTGCCAGCAGCCCGGCCCTAAATTCACCCCTCCACTTT. This codes for CASSPALNSPLHF.

This clonotype was counted ten times or more. The chain uses TRBV7-9 and TRBJ2-5; D ambiguous. The CDR3 is 12 amino acids. The V end was cut by 9 bases, the J end by 1 base, with 9 bases between. Per germline, CDR1 SEHNR and CDR2 FQNEAQ (reference sequence). The CDR3 reads CASRSFQETQYF. CDR3 sequence (DNA): TGTGCCAGTAGGAGTTTCCAAGAGACCCAGTACTTC.

This clonotype came up many times. The chain carries TRBV7-6 and TRBJ2-2; D may be TRBD1 (5 bases). The ends were cut back, 2 bases at V and 5 bases at J, with 27 bases in the middle. The germline V gene encodes CDR1 SGHVS and CDR2 FNYEAQ. This CDR3 contains 20 residues. The CDR3 sequence: CASSLYLQGSSVVSTGELFF. For the CDR3, the DNA is TGTGCCAGCAGCTTATATCTTCAGGGAAGTTCAGTGGTTTCGACCGGGGAGCTGTTTTTT.

This clonotype showed up just a few times. This chain joins TRBV11-2 and TRBJ2-3; TRBD2 agrees at 11 bases. This CDR3 region has 18 residues. The V and J ends lost 5 bases and 2 bases, in that order; junction bases with no gene match: 12. CDR1 and CDR2 from the germline V gene are SGHAT and FQNNGV. The CDR3 reads CASSAHLAGGLPTDTQYF. CDR3 coding DNA: TGTGCCAGCAGCGCGCACCTAGCGGGGGGCCTCCCCACAGATACGCAGTATTTT. Full variable domain (missing parts from reference TRBV11-2 and TRBJ2-3): EAGVAQSPRYKIIEKRQSVAFWCNPISGHATLYWYQQILGQGPKLLIQFQNNGVVDDSQLPKDRFSAERLKGVDSTLKIQPAKLEDSAVYLCASSAHLAGGLPTDTQYFGPGTRLTVL.

This clonotype was observed a handful of times. This rearrangement joins TRBV4-2 to TRBJ2-3, with D possibly TRBD2 on 7 matching bases. V lost 0 bases and J 2 bases, leaving 18 bases between the germline ends. The CDR3 loop spans 18 amino acids. CDR1 is LGHNA, CDR2 YNFKEQ, per germline. The DNA of the CDR3 is TGTGCCAGCAGCCAAGACACCATAGGGGGAGGGCTCACAGATACGCAGTATTTT. Encoded protein: CASSQDTIGGGLTDTQYF.

This clonotype was recorded many times. The genes are TRBV4-3 and TRBJ2-1, with D possibly matching TRBD2 (6 bases). V lost 0 bases and J lost 6, with 12 bases in between. This CDR3 contains 15 residues. Germline V lookup: CDR1 LGHNA, CDR2 YSLEER. The CDR3 protein is CASSQDTGVGNEQFF. CDR3 nucleotide sequence: TGCGCCAGCAGCCAAGATACGGGAGTCGGCAATGAGCAGTTCTTC.

This clonotype has at least ten counts. The CDR3 nucleotides read TGTGCCAGCAGCCCCTTCGACACCTACGAGCAGTACTTC. It specifies CASSPFDTYEQYF. The gene calls are TRBV7-2 and TRBJ2-7; D gene unclear. The germline V gene has CDR1 SGHTA and CDR2 FQGNSA. This CDR3 spans 13 amino acids. V lost 5 bases and J 2 bases, leaving 10 bases between the germline ends.

Comments on this clonotype: A single base separates this from a much larger clone, so it may be a read error. CDR3 nucleotide sequence: TGTGCCAGCAGTTACGCGGGGGGGGTCTACGAGCAGCACTTC. Translated, it gives CASSYAGGVYEQHF. The genes are TRBV6-5 and TRBJ2-7; 9 bases line up with TRBD2. The CDR3 runs 14 residues. From germline, CDR1 is MNHEY and CDR2 SVGAGI.

In its sample, this clonotype was seen a few times. The rearrangement joins TRBV2 to TRBJ1-1, with TRBD1 as a possible D gene (5 bases). From germline, CDR1 is SNHLY and CDR2 FYNNEI. CDR3 length: 13 residues. Trimming shortened V by 6 bases and J by 0 bases, and 8 bases separated the two germline ends. CDR3 protein: CASRDKVNTEAFF. The DNA of the CDR3 is TGTGCCAGCAGGGACAAAGTGAACACTGAAGCTTTCTTT. Drawing the rest from reference TRBV2 and TRBJ1-1, the complete variable domain is EPEVTQTPSHQVTQMGQEVILRCVPISNHLYFYWYRQILGQKVEFLVSFYNNEISEKSEIFDDQFSVERPDGSNFTLKIRSTKLEDSAMYFCASRDKVNTEAFFGQGTRLTVV.

This clonotype came up many times. The genes are TRBV5-6 and TRBJ2-7, with D tentatively TRBD1 (6 bases). Germline V CDR1 and CDR2: SGHDT, YYEEEE. Between the trimmed V and J ends, which lost 0 bases and 5 bases, there was a span of 18 bases. This CDR3 contains 16 residues. DNA of the CDR3: TGTGCCAGCAGCTTGGCAGGGGCTTTCTCGGTCCACGAGCAGTACTTC. Protein: CASSLAGAFSVHEQYF. The full variable domain, its missing parts supplied by reference TRBV5-6 and TRBJ2-7, is DAGVTQSPTHLIKTRGQQVTLRCSPKSGHDTVSWYQQALGQGPQFIFQYYEEEERQRGNFPDRFSGHQFPNYSSELNVNALLLGDSALYLCASSLAGAFSVHEQYFGPGTRLTVT.

This clonotype was observed many times. This rearrangement joins TRBV2 to TRBJ1-2; D gene unclear. Germline CDR1 is SNHLY and CDR2 is FYNNEI. V shed 2 bases and J shed 1 base, with 5 bases lying between them. The CDR3 loop spans 13 amino acids. The DNA for the CDR3 is TGTGCCAGCAGTGAACAGAATAACTATGGCTACACCTTC. Translation: CASSEQNNYGYTF.

This clonotype was counted at least ten times. The chain links TRBV7-9 to TRBJ2-2; 10 positions match TRBD2. V lost 5 bases and J lost 2; bases outside the gene matches: 5. CDR3 length: 16 amino acids. Per germline, CDR1 SEHNR and CDR2 FQNEAQ (reference sequence). The CDR3 sequence: CASSPTSGTNTGELFF. CDR3 nucleotides: TGTGCCAGCAGCCCCACTAGCGGGACCAACACCGGGGAGCTGTTTTTT. The entire variable domain, with the rest obtained from reference TRBV7-9 and TRBJ2-2, is as follows: DTGVSQNPRHKITKRGQNVTFRCDPISEHNRLYWYRQTLGQGPEFLTYFQNEAQLEKSRLLSDRFSAERPKGSFSTLEIQRTEQGDSAMYLCASSPTSGTNTGELFFGEGSRLTVL.

The table lists this clonotype with a few counts. This sequence joins TRBV4-3 and TRBJ2-7; 9 positions agree with TRBD2. The V gene's germline CDR1 is LGHNA and CDR2 YSLEER. There are 16 residues in the CDR3. V lost 1 base to trimming and J lost 1 base; unmatched junction nucleotides: 5. This CDR3 reads CASSQGTSDSSYEQYF. CDR3 DNA: TGCGCCAGCAGCCAAGGGACTAGCGATTCATCCTACGAGCAGTACTTC.

This clonotype was observed at least ten times. J is TRBJ1-1 and V is TRBV30, with D possibly TRBD1 on 5 matching bases. The CDR3 is 14 amino acids. CDR1 and CDR2 from the germline V gene are GTSNPN and SVGIG (reference sequence). V was pared by 4 bases and J by 4 bases, with 16 bases between. The CDR3 DNA sequence: TGTGCCTGGACTTGGGGGGGATTGAGCACTGAAGCTTTCTTT. It specifies CAWTWGGLSTEAFF.

Regarding this clonotype: Given a much more abundant clone one base away, this may be a read error. The V and J genes are TRBV7-9 and TRBJ1-4; perhaps TRBD1 as D (6 bases). V gave up 5 bases and J gave up 7 bases, with 14 bases separating them. The germline V gene has CDR1 SEHNR and CDR2 FQNEAQ (reference sequence). The CDR3 totals 14 residues. DNA of the CDR3: TGTGCCAGCAGCCGGGCAGGGGCTGGTGAAAAACTGTTTTTT. Its translation is CASSRAGAGEKLFF.

In the case of this clonotype: This may be a read error, as it is one base from a much larger clone. This chain joins TRBV6-1 and TRBJ2-7; TRBD2 agrees at 10 bases. Germline CDR1 and CDR2: MNHNS and SASEGT. Unmatched junction bases numbered 7, after V lost 2 bases and J lost 6 bases. CDR3 length equals 15 residues. CDR3 residues: CASSESVSGRPEQYF. CDR3 coding DNA: TGTGCCAGCAGTGAATCTGTTAGCGGGAGGCCCGAGCAGTACTTC.

This clonotype was observed a handful of times. This chain links TRBV12-3 or TRBV12-4 with TRBJ2-3; D tentatively fits TRBD1 or TRBD2 (5 bases each). This CDR3 has 16 amino acids. Trimming removed 5 bases from V and 3 bases from J, with 18 bases in between. Here the CDR3 reads CASSLSGTWRTDTQYF. DNA of the CDR3: TGTGCCAGCAGTCTATCCGGGACCTGGAGGACAGATACGCAGTATTTT.

This clonotype was found many times. This chain connects TRBV9 to TRBJ2-3; a weak D match, TRBD2 (6 bases). Germline V gene data show CDR1 as SGDLS and CDR2 as YYNGEE. V was pared by 1 base and J by 0 bases, with 12 bases between. This CDR3 is built from 16 residues. The CDR3 DNA sequence: TGTGCCAGCAGCGTAATCGGGGGATTAAGCACAGATACGCAGTATTTT. Its translation is CASSVIGGLSTDTQYF.

In this sample, this clonotype turned up many times. V usage is TRBV5-6 and J usage is TRBJ2-7, with 10 nucleotides matching TRBD2. This CDR3 contains 17 residues. V was pared by 6 bases and J by 2 bases, with 14 bases of the junction left unmatched. The germline gives CDR1 SGHDT, CDR2 YYEEEE. The CDR3 spells CASTLTGFTSGAYEQYF. The CDR3 nucleotides are TGTGCCAGCACCCTAACGGGGTTTACTAGCGGGGCCTACGAGCAGTACTTC.

With respect to this clonotype: A much larger clone lies one base from this, so it may be a read error. The chain recombines TRBV6-5 with TRBJ2-5; D might be TRBD2 (7 bases). V dropped 6 bases and J dropped 7 bases, with 12 bases sitting between them. Germline-derived CDR1 and CDR2 are MNHEY and SVGAGI. The CDR3 length is 12 residues. In DNA form, the CDR3 reads TGTGCCAGCAGGTGGAGGGGGGGGACCCAGTACTTC. Translated: CASRWRGGTQYF.

In regard to this clonotype: A much larger clone is a single base away; this may be a read error. The rearrangement uses TRBV5-1 and TRBJ2-7; no reliable D call. Germline V CDR1 and CDR2: SGHRS, YFSETQ. The CDR3 runs 13 residues. The CDR3 DNA sequence: TGCGCCTGCAGCCCAGACCAAGGCTACGAGCAGTACTTC. Protein product: CACSPDQGYEQYF.

The rearrangement joins TRBV4-3 to TRBJ2-7, with TRBD1 identical over 8 bases. CDR1 is LGHNA and CDR2 is YSLEER in the germline V gene. The ends lost 0 bases at V and 3 bases at J; junction bases unmatched: 10. The CDR3 has 17 residues. For the CDR3, the DNA is TGCGCCAGCAGCCAAGATCGTCCCGGACAGGGAAGCTACGAGCAGTACTTC. Encoded protein: CASSQDRPGQGSYEQYF.

Concerning this clonotype itself: A single base separates this from a much larger clone, so it may be a read error. Here the CDR3 omits its conserved ending phenylalanine or tryptophan, so a read error is the likely source. The chain uses TRBV5-1 and TRBJ2-7, with D hard to call. The CDR3 length is 13 residues. V lost 1 base, J lost 3 bases, and 8 bases lay in between. Per germline, CDR1 SGHRS and CDR2 YFSETQ. The CDR3 sequence is CASSLQANYEQYS. Here the CDR3 DNA reads TGCGCCAGCAGCTTGCAGGCAAACTACGAGCAGTACTCC.

In its sample, this clonotype was seen many times. The V and J genes are TRBV2 and TRBJ2-1, with 11 bases matching TRBD1. The CDR3 has 16 residues. CDR1 and CDR2 from the germline V gene are SNHLY and FYNNEI. The V segment lost 6 bases and the J segment 3 bases; nucleotides outside the gene matches: 7. This chain's CDR3 is CASRAGTGGVYNEQFF. The CDR3 nucleotides read TGTGCCAGCAGGGCCGGGACAGGGGGGGTCTACAATGAGCAGTTCTTC.

This clonotype was detected many times. This chain links TRBV19 with TRBJ2-3; D perhaps matches TRBD2 (5 bases). The CDR3 has 15 amino acids. V was clipped by 5 bases and J by 6 bases, with 18 bases between them. The germline V gene has CDR1 LNHDA and CDR2 SQIVND (reference sequence). The CDR3 spells CASSAMGWAGDTQYF. The CDR3 region has the DNA TGTGCCAGTAGTGCCATGGGATGGGCGGGTGATACGCAGTATTTT.